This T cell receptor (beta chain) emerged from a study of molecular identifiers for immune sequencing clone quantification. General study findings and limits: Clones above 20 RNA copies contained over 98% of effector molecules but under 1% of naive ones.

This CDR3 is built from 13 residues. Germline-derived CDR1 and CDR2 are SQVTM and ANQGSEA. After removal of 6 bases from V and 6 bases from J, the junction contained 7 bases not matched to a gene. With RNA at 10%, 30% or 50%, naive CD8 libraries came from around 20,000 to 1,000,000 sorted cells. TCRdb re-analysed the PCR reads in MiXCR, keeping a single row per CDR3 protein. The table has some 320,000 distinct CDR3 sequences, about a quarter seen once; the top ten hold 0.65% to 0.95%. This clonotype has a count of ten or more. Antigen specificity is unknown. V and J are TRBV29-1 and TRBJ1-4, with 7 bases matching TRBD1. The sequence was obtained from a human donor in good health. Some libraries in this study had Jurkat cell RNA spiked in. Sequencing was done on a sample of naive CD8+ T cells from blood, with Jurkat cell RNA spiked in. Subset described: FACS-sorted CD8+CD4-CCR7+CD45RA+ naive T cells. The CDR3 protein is CSVFRGPDEKLFF. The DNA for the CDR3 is TGCAGCGTGTTTAGGGGGCCGGATGAAAAACTGTTTTTT. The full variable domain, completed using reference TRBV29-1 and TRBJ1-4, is SAVISQKPSRDICQRGTSLTIQCQVDSQVTMMFWYRQQPGQSLTLIATANQGSEATYESGFVIDKFPISRPNLTFSTLTVSNMSPEDSSIYLCSVFRGPDEKLFFGSGTQLSVL.